The 26 T cell receptor beta chains below all came from one sample that was sequenced in a study of CD4+ T cells in melanoma. Profiled with immunoSEQ multiplex PCR; TCRdb holds only in-frame clones, not every one. Of about 18,000 clones listed, over 70% are singletons. The specimen sequenced was cells from a culture (not recorded whether cultured in vitro). These receptors were collected from a human donor with melanoma.

V usage is TRBV11-1 and J usage is TRBJ1-2; unclear D gene. This CDR3 spans 15 amino acids. Per the germline V gene, CDR1 is SGHAT and CDR2 is FQDESV (reference sequence). Trimming shortened V by 5 bases and J by 2 bases, and 15 bases separated the two germline ends. As DNA, the CDR3 is TGTGCCAGCAGCATGTTGGGCGCCGGGAACTATGGCTACACCTTC. It specifies CASSMLGAGNYGYTF.

This chain connects TRBV27 to TRBJ2-1; 8 nucleotides match TRBD2. Trimming removed 6 bases from V and 5 bases from J; junction bases left unmatched: 3. This CDR3 is built from 13 residues. Germline assignment: CDR1 MNHEY and CDR2 SMNVEV (reference sequence). CDR3 DNA sequence: TGTGCCAGCAGGCCGGGACTAGACAATGAGCAGTTCTTC. Its translation: CASRPGLDNEQFF.

V is TRBV10-3 and J is TRBJ2-7; 10 bases match TRBD1. Germline trimming cut 8 bases from V and 7 bases from J; bases unmatched to any gene: 5. The germline V gene encodes CDR1 ENHRY and CDR2 SYGVKD. This CDR3 contains 12 residues. In DNA, the CDR3 is TGTGCCATCTCGGGGACAGGGGAGGAGCAGTACTTC. Translating gives CAISGTGEEQYF.

This clone was counted between two and nine times. This chain joins TRBV29-1 and TRBJ1-5; D call uncertain. The length of the CDR3 is 12 residues. The germline V gene encodes CDR1 SQVTM and CDR2 ANQGSEA. Trimming took off 5 bases at V and 1 base at J, with 6 bases between the two ends. The CDR3 loop reads CSVRQSNQPQHF. In DNA form, the CDR3 reads TGCAGCGTTCGGCAGAGCAATCAGCCCCAGCATTTT. Filled out from reference TRBV29-1 and TRBJ1-5, the complete variable domain reads SAVISQKPSRDICQRGTSLTIQCQVDSQVTMMFWYRQQPGQSLTLIATANQGSEATYESGFVIDKFPISRPNLTFSTLTVSNMSPEDSSIYLCSVRQSNQPQHFGDGTRLSIL.

This clone was counted only a few times. The chain couples TRBV2 to TRBJ1-1; 7 bases agree with TRBD1. CDR1 is SNHLY, CDR2 FYNNEI, per germline. The length of the CDR3 is 13 residues. The J segment lost 0 bases and the V segment lost 6 bases, leaving 1 base of the junction unmatched. In DNA form, the CDR3 reads TGTGCCAGCAGGGACAGGTTGAACACTGAAGCTTTCTTT. Its translation: CASRDRLNTEAFF.

V usage is TRBV6-1 and J usage is TRBJ1-4; D remains unclear. The germline V gene has CDR1 MNHNS and CDR2 SASEGT. V was shortened by 4 bases and J by 6 bases, with 12 bases between the two germline ends. This CDR3 contains 14 residues. The CDR3 reads CASSVAGWDEKLFF. DNA of the CDR3: TGTGCCAGCAGTGTGGCCGGCTGGGATGAAAAACTGTTTTTT.

The chain joins TRBV4-1 to TRBJ2-7, with 10 bases aligning to TRBD2. After removal of 0 bases from V and 10 bases from J, the junction contained 6 bases not matched to a gene. CDR1 and CDR2 (germline): MGHRA, YSYEKL. The CDR3 totals 14 residues. CDR3 sequence: CASSQELAGAPQYF. DNA for the CDR3: TGCGCCAGCAGCCAAGAGCTAGCGGGGGCCCCTCAGTACTTC.

The chain couples TRBV7-8 to TRBJ1-5; D gene ambiguous. Germline V gene data show CDR1 as SGHVS and CDR2 as FQNEAQ. V lost 5 bases to trimming and J lost 4 bases, with 12 bases between them. The CDR3 loop spans 14 amino acids. The CDR3 region is CASSPYRSNQPQHF. The CDR3 DNA follows: TGTGCCAGCAGCCCCTACCGGTCTAATCAGCCCCAGCATTTT.

This sequence joins TRBV19 and TRBJ1-4; D remains unclear. Trimming stripped 7 bases from V and 8 bases from J, with 20 bases between. CDR3 size: 15 residues. CDR1 LNHDA and CDR2 SQIVND come from the germline V gene (reference sequence). DNA of the CDR3: TGTGCCAGTACCACTTCATCCGGACCGGGGGAAAAACTGTTTTTT. This translates into CASTTSSGPGEKLFF.

The gene calls are TRBV1 and TRBJ1-3; the DNA was not compared with TRBD1, the D call given in the table. TRBV1 is a listed pseudogene. This CDR3 contains 17 residues. The CDR3 spells CTSSQDLDRPSGNTIYF. CDR3 nucleotides: TGCACCAGCAGCCAAGATCTAGACAGGCCCTCTGGAAACACCATATATTTT.

The chain's CDR3 is CASSLRLAGGGDTQYF. In nucleotides, the CDR3 is TGTGCCAGCAGCTTACGCCTAGCGGGGGGCGGTGATACGCAGTATTTT. The chain links TRBV7-3 to TRBJ2-3; 11 nucleotides align to TRBD2. This CDR3 is built from 16 residues. Germline V gives CDR1 SGHTA, CDR2 FQGTGA. Trimming took 2 bases from V and 6 from J; bases not matched to a gene: 7.

The chain carries TRBV11-2 and TRBJ1-4; D remains ambiguous. CDR1 SGHAT and CDR2 FQNNGV come from the germline V gene. Trimming took 3 bases from V and 0 from J, leaving 5 bases between them. The length of the CDR3 is 14 residues. The CDR3 spells CASSFSATNEKLFF. The CDR3 bases are TGTGCCAGCAGCTTCAGTGCAACTAATGAAAAACTGTTTTTT.

This rearrangement joins TRBV4-1 to TRBJ1-2; no clear D. The CDR3 totals 15 residues. Per the germline V gene, CDR1 is MGHRA and CDR2 is YSYEKL. Between the trimmed V and J ends, which lost 4 bases and 7 bases, there was a span of 19 bases. The CDR3 DNA follows: TGCGCCAGCAGCCTCTTCGCGGCCCACCCCGGTGGCTACACCTTC. It yields the protein CASSLFAAHPGGYTF.

The chain employs TRBV4-2 and TRBJ1-3, with D unclear. The germline V and J ends were trimmed by 0 bases and 1 base, with 7 bases remaining between them. CDR3 length equals 15 residues. Germline V gene lookup returns CDR1 LGHNA and CDR2 YNFKEQ. The CDR3 bases are TGTGCCAGCAGCCAAGATCGGGGTTCTGGAAACACCATATATTTT. It codes for CASSQDRGSGNTIYF.

The rearrangement links TRBV5-1 to TRBJ2-7, with no clear D. The germline V gene has CDR1 SGHRS and CDR2 YFSETQ. V shed 0 bases and J shed 5 bases, with 9 bases lying between them. The CDR3 totals 13 residues. DNA of the CDR3: TGCGCCAGCAGCTTGGCGCCTGAGGACGAGCAGTACTTC. Translated, it gives CASSLAPEDEQYF.

This clone qualifies as medium-sized. The CDR3: CASSFGRLGGEAFF. CDR3 DNA: TGCGCCAGCAGCTTCGGTCGTCTTGGAGGTGAAGCTTTCTTT. V gene TRBV5-1 combines with J gene TRBJ1-1; no clear D gene. The CDR3 consists of 14 residues. Trimming left V 2 bases short and J 7 bases short, with 15 bases between. Per the germline V gene, CDR1 is SGHRS and CDR2 is YFSETQ. The complete variable domain, with remaining parts taken from reference TRBV5-1 and TRBJ1-1, reads KAGVTQTPRYLIKTRGQQVTLSCSPISGHRSVSWYQQTPGQGLQFLFEYFSETQRNKGNFPGRFSGRQFSNSRSEMNVSTLELGDSALYLCASSFGRLGGEAFFGQGTRLTVV.

This chain connects TRBV6-5 to TRBJ2-7, with a tentative D call TRBD2 (6 bases). The V gene lost 8 bases and the J gene lost 3 bases, with 14 bases spanning the gap. The CDR3 length is 13 residues. In germline, CDR1 is MNHEY, CDR2 SVGAGI. CDR3 DNA sequence: TGTGCCAGCGGGGGGACCGGAAACTACGAGCAGTACTTC. Its translation is CASGGTGNYEQYF.

The chain carries TRBV5-1 and TRBJ2-2, with a tentative D call TRBD2 (7 bases). This CDR3 is built from 15 residues. Trimming shortened V by 3 bases and J by 3 bases, and 12 bases separated the two germline ends. Germline CDR1 SGHRS, CDR2 YFSETQ. In nucleotides, the CDR3 is TGCGCCAGCAGCTGGGGGGGGCAGTACACCGGGGAGCTGTTTTTT. It encodes CASSWGGQYTGELFF.

The rearrangement joins TRBV6-1 to TRBJ2-5, with 7 bases identical to TRBD1. The CDR3 covers 15 residues. The junction had 11 bases not matched to a gene; V was cut back by 5 bases and J by 5 bases. Germline-derived CDR1 and CDR2 are MNHNS and SASEGT. CDR3 coding DNA: TGTGCCAGCAGTATAATCACTAACAGGGGTGAGACCCAGTACTTC. Protein: CASSIITNRGETQYF.

This chain joins TRBV6-6 and TRBJ1-2; 8 bases fit TRBD1. The CDR3 spans 14 residues. From germline, CDR1 is MNHNY and CDR2 SVGAGI (reference sequence). After removal of 5 bases from V and 4 bases from J, the junction contained 6 bases not matched to a gene. This CDR3 is CASSPPGQAYGYTF. Here the CDR3 DNA reads TGTGCCAGCAGTCCACCGGGACAGGCCTATGGCTACACCTTC.

The table lists this clone with a few counts. The rearrangement uses TRBV6-6 and TRBJ2-2; D is perhaps TRBD2 (6 bases). There are 12 residues in the CDR3. Trimming shortened V by 5 bases and J by 9 bases, and 10 bases separated the two germline ends. Germline V gene lookup returns CDR1 MNHNY and CDR2 SVGAGI (reference sequence). This CDR3 reads CASSPGDRELFF. The CDR3 nucleotides are TGTGCCAGCAGTCCGGGGGACCGGGAGCTGTTTTTT.

This sequence joins TRBV2 and TRBJ2-1; the D gene is possibly TRBD1 (6 bases). Per germline, CDR1 SNHLY and CDR2 FYNNEI. The CDR3 sequence is 14 residues long. V lost 7 bases and J 5 bases, leaving 15 bases between the germline ends. The chain's CDR3 is CASKVSGHHNEQFF. DNA of the CDR3: TGTGCCAGCAAAGTTTCGGGACACCACAATGAGCAGTTCTTC.

The J gene is TRBJ2-3, the V gene TRBV6-1; TRBD2 matches 7 bases. Germline values: CDR1 MNHNS, CDR2 SASEGT. The CDR3 is made up of 16 amino acids. The V gene end was trimmed by 4 bases and the J gene end by 3 bases; junction bases not matched to a gene: 10. The CDR3 reads CASSALRRGVTDTQYF. The CDR3 nucleotides read TGTGCCAGCAGTGCTCTCCGTCGGGGGGTGACAGATACGCAGTATTTT.

The chain couples TRBV4-1 to TRBJ1-4, with a possible D match to TRBD1 (5 bases). This CDR3 has 17 residues. Germline V lookup: CDR1 MGHRA, CDR2 YSYEKL. Trimming removed 1 base at V and 4 bases at J, with 16 bases between. The CDR3 loop is CASSQAFGVGGNEKLFF. As DNA, the CDR3 is TGCGCCAGCAGCCAAGCTTTCGGGGTGGGGGGTAATGAAAAACTGTTTTTT.

This clone was counted a single time. The V and J genes are TRBV4-1 and TRBJ2-7, with 11 bases aligning to TRBD1. CDR3 length equals 15 residues. Germline CDR1 MGHRA, CDR2 YSYEKL. V gave up 6 bases and J gave up 3 bases; unmatched junction bases: 7. The CDR3 here is CASRGTGGRGYEQYF. The CDR3 DNA sequence: TGCGCCAGCAGAGGGACAGGGGGACGAGGCTACGAGCAGTACTTC.

The gene calls are TRBV5-4 and TRBJ1-5, with 9 bases that match TRBD1. V dropped 5 bases and J dropped 0; count of bases not matched to a gene: 12. Germline CDR1 reads SGHNT; CDR2 reads YYREEE (reference sequence). CDR3 length equals 18 residues. CDR3 amino acids: CASRRAGTGRISNQPQHF. The DNA for the CDR3 is TGTGCCAGCAGGAGGGCGGGGACAGGGAGAATTAGCAATCAGCCCCAGCATTTT.